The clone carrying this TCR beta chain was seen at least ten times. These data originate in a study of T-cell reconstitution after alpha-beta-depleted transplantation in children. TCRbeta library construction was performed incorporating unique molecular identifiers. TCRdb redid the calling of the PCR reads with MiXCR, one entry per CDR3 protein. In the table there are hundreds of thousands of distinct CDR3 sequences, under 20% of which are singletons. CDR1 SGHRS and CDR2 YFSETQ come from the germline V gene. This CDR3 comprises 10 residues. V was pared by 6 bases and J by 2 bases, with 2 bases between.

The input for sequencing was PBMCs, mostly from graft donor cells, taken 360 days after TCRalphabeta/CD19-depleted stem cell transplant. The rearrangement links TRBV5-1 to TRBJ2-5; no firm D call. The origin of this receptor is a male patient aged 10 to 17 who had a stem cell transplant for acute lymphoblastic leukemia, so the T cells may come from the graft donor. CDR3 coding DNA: TGCGCCAGCAATCAAGAGACCCAGTACTTC. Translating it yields CASNQETQYF.